Sequencing of this TCR beta chain was carried out in a study of CD8 T cells in ankylosing spondylitis. This CDR3 has 14 amino acids. Per germline, CDR1 SSHAT and CDR2 FNYEAQ (reference sequence). Making the TCR beta libraries involved quantitative 5'-RACE with molecular barcodes. A single record per CDR3 protein comes from TCRdb applying MiXCR to the 5' RACE reads. The table lists approximately 220,000 distinct CDR3 sequences, about 10% of them singletons, with roughly a fifth in the top ten. This clonotype was seen only once. Its matching antigen is unknown. A read error may account for a junction end that differs from germline. Study conclusions and caveats: Prior work had noted some motif variants in reactive arthritis blood and synovial fluid. Roughly 8 highly homologous variants formed a TCR beta motif that appeared characteristic of ankylosing spondylitis blood.

The rearrangement uses TRBV7-7 and TRBJ2-1, with TRBD2 matching 10 bases. Sequenced sample: blood, either unsorted or a sorted T cell fraction (not recorded which). The receptor comes from a male donor with ankylosing spondylitis or in good health (not recorded which). CDR3 DNA sequence: TGTGCTAGCAGCCGTGGACTAGCGGACAATGAGCAGTTCTTC. It codes for CASSRGLADNEQFF.